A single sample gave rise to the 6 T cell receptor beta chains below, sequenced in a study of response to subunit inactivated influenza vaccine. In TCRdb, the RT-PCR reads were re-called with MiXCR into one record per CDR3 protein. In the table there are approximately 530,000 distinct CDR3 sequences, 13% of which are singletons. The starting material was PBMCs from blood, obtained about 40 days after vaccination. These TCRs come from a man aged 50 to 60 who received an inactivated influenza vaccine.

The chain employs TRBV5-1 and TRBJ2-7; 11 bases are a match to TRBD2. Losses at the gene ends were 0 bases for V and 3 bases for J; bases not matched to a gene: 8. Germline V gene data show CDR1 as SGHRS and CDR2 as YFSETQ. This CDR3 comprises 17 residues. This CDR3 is CASSLEPGLAEGYEQYF. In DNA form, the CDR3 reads TGCGCCAGCAGCTTGGAGCCGGGACTAGCGGAGGGCTACGAGCAGTACTTC.

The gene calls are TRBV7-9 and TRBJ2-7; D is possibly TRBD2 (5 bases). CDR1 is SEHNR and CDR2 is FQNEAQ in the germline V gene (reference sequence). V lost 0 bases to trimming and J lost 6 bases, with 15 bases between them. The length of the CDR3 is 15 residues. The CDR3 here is CASSLAEGPPGEQYF. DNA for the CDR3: TGTGCCAGCAGCTTAGCAGAGGGCCCACCTGGCGAGCAGTACTTC.

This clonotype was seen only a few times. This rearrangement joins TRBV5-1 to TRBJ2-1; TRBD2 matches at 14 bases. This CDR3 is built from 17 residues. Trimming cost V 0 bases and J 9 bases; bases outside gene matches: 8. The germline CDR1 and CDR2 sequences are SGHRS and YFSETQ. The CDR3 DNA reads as TGCGCCAGCAGCTTGGCCCTCGGGACTAGCGGGAGTATTGAGCAGTTCTTC. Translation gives CASSLALGTSGSIEQFF.

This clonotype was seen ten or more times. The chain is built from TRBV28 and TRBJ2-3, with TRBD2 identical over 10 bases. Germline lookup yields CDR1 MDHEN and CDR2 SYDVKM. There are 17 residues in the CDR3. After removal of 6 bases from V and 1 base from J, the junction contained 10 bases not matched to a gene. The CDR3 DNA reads TGTGCCAGCAGCTTACTTGGGCTAGCGGGGGGCACAGATACGCAGTATTTT. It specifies CASSLLGLAGGTDTQYF.

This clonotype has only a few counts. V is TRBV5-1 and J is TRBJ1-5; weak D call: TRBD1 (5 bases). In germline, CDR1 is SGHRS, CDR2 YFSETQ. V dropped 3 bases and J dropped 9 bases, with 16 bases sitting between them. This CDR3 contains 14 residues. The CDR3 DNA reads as TGCGCCAGCAGCTCCGACGGGGAGAGGGGGCCCCAGCATTTT. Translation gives CASSSDGERGPQHF.

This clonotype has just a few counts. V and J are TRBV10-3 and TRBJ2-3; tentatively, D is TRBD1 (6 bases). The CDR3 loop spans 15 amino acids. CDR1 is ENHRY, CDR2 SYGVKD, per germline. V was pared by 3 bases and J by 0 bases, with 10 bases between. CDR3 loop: CAISEGGRSTDTQYF. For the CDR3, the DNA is TGTGCCATCAGTGAAGGGGGAAGAAGCACAGATACGCAGTATTTT.